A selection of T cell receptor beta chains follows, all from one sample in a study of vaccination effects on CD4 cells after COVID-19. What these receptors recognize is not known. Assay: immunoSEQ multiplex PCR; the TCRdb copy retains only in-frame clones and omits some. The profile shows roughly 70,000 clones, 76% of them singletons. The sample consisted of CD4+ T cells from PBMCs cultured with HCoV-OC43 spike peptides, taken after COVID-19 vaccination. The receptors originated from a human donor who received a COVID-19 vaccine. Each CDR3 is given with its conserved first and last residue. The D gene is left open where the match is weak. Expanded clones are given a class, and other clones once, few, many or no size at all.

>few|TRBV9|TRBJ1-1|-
TGTGCCAGCAGCACTTTGGGGCAGGGAGTCACTGAAGCTTTCTTT
CASSTLGQGVTEAFF
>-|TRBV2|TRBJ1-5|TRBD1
TGTGCCAGCAGGGACGGGGACAGCGCGGGGAATCAGCCCCAGCATTTT
CASRDGDSAGNQPQHF
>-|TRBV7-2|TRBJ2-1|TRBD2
TGTGCCAGCAGCTTAAGACTAGCGGGGGTCGAGCAGTTCTTC
CASSLRLAGVEQFF
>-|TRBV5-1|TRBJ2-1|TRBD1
TGCGCCAGCAGCCCCGGACAGGGTTCCTACAATGAGCAGTTCTTC
CASSPGQGSYNEQFF
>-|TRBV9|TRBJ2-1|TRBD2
TGTGCCAGCAGCGATAAGCGGGGGGTAAATGAGCAGTTCTTC
CASSDKRGVNEQFF
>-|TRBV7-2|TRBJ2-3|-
TGTGCCAGCAGCTTGGGGCGGGGGCCGTCCTTGGATACGCAGTATTTT
CASSLGRGPSLDTQYF
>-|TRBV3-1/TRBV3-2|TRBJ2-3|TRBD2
TGTGCCAGCAGCCAAACTAGCGGGGGGCGCACAGATACGCAGTATTTT
CASSQTSGGRTDTQYF
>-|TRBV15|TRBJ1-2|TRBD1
TGTGCCACCAGCAGAGATGAGACAGGGCTTGAGAACTACACCTTC
CATSRDETGLENYTF
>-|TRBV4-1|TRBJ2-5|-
TGCGCCAGCAGCCAAGAGGAGTTAGCGGAGACCCAGTACTTC
CASSQEELAETQYF
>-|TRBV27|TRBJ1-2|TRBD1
TGTGCCAGCCTACATTGGGGGACAGGGGGCAGGTATGGCTACACCTTC
CASLHWGTGGRYGYTF
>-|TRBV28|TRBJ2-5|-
TGTGCCAGCAGTTTTACCCAAGAGACCCAGTACTTC
CASSFTQETQYF
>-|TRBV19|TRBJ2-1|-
TGTGCCAGTAGTATAGGCGGACAGAAGGAGCAGTTCTTC
CASSIGGQKEQFF
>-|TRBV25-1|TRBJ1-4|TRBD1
TGTGCCAGCATGCCGCTTTCGGGACAGGGGTTAGAAAAACTGTTTTTT
CASMPLSGQGLEKLFF
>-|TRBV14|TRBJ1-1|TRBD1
TGTGCCAGCAGCCAAGGACGCGGACAGGGGAAAGCTTTCTTT
CASSQGRGQGKAFF
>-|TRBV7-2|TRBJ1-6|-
TGTGCCAGCAGCTTAGACGGTTACTCCTATAATTCACCCCTCCACTTT
CASSLDGYSYNSPLHF
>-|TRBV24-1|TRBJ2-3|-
TGTGCCACCAGCCGGGTAAGCACAGATACGCAGTATTTT
CATSRVSTDTQYF
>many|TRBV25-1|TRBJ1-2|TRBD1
TGTGCCAGCAGGCCGGGACAGGGATCTGGAGGCTACACCTTC
CASRPGQGSGGYTF